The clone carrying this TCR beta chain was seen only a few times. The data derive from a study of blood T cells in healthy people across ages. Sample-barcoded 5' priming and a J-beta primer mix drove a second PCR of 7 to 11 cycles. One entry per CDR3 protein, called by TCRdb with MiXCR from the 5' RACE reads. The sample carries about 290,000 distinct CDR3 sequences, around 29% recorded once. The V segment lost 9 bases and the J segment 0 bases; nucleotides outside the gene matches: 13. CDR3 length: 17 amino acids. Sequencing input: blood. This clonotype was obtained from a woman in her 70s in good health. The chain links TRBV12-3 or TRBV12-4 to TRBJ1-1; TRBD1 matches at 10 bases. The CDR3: CASAGDRGRFVNTEAFF. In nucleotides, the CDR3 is TGTGCCAGTGCTGGCGACAGGGGGCGATTTGTGAACACTGAAGCTTTCTTT.